The clone carrying this TCR beta chain appeared many times. No antigen is known for it. The sample belongs to a study of T cells after yellow fever vaccination. Germline lookup yields CDR1 SGHRS and CDR2 YFSETQ. V dropped 4 bases and J dropped 6; count of bases not matched to a gene: 9. The CDR3 is 16 residues long. Whole-study results and caveats: Reappearance after the booster was observed for most primary-vaccination clones (roughly 97% CD4, about 91% CD8). Secondary responses were weaker yet peaked faster, day 5 versus 15. Contamination of FACS-sorted repertoires by abundant clonotypes from the bulk population could occur.

Conversion of TCR transcripts into cDNA relied on 5'RACE template switching, which added a universal primer site and UMIs. TCRdb reanalysed the 5' RACE reads using MiXCR and keeps one entry per CDR3 protein. This sample yields over 120,000 distinct CDR3 sequences, of which more than 6.5% are seen a single time; more than 0.6% belongs to the top ten. The genes are TRBV5-1 and TRBJ2-1; 11 bases fit TRBD2. Material: CD4+ T cells sorted from PBMCs, obtained 10 days after the yellow fever booster vaccination. The sequence derives from a man aged 30 to 39 who received the YFV17D yellow fever vaccine. CDR3 protein: CASSPTLAGGSNEQFF. The CDR3 nucleotides read TGCGCCAGCAGCCCAACCCTAGCGGGAGGTTCCAATGAGCAGTTCTTC.